Detailed here is one T cell receptor beta chain. The data are from a study of blood T cell repertoires in COVID-19. Study processing details: The authors estimated nucleated cell counts from reference gene primer amplification. Assay used: immunoSEQ multiplex PCR; TCRdb lists only in-frame clones, some missing. Clone size and the V and J calls come from that table; the DNA yielded D and trimming. The sample shows around 39,000 clones, 75% to 90% of them seen only once. The CDR3 spans 12 residues. Looked up from germline, CDR1 is MNHEY and CDR2 is SVGEGT. V was trimmed by 4 bases and J by 6 bases, leaving 9 bases between them.

The source is a man in his 70s with acute or convalescent COVID-19. The J gene is TRBJ1-2, the V gene TRBV6-2 or TRBV6-3, with D perhaps TRBD1 (5 bases). Sequencing was carried out using peripheral blood. The CDR3 DNA follows: TGTGCCAGCAGTTTCAGGGTCGATGGCTACACCTTC. It yields the protein CASSFRVDGYTF.